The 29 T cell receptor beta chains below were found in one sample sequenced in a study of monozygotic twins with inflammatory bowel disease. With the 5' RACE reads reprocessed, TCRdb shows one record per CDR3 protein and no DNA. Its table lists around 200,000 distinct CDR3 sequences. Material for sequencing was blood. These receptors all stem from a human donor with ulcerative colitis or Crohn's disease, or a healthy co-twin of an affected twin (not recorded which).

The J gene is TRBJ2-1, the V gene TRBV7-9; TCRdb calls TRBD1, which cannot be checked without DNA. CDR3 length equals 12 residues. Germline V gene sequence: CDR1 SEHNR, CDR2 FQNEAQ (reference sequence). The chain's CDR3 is CASSLPGNEQFF.

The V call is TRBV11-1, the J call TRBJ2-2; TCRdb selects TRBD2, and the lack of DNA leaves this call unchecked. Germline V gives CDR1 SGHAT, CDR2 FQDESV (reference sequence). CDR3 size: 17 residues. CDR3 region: CASSLRPSGANTGELFF.

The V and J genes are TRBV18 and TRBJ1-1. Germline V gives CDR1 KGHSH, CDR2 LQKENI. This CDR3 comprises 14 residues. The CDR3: CASSPRSAGGLAFF.

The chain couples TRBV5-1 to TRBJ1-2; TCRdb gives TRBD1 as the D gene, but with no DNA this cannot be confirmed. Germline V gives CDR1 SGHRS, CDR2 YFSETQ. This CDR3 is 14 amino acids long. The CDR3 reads CASSPGGVGYGYTF.

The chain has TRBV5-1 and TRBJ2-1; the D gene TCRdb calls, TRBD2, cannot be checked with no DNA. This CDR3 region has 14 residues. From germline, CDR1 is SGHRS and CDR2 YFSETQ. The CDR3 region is CASSMIAGSNEQFF.

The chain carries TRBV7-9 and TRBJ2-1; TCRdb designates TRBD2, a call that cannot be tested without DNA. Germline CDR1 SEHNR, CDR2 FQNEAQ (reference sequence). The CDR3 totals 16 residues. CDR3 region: CASSSNYGTLNNEQFF. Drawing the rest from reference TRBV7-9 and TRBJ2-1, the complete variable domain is DTGVSQNPRHKITKRGQNVTFRCDPISEHNRLYWYRQTLGQGPEFLTYFQNEAQLEKSRLLSDRFSAERPKGSFSTLEIQRTEQGDSAMYLCASSSNYGTLNNEQFFGPGTRLTVL.

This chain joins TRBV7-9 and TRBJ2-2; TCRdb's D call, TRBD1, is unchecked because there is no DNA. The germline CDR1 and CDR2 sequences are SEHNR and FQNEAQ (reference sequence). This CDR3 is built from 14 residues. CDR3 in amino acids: CASSLVTGTGELFF.

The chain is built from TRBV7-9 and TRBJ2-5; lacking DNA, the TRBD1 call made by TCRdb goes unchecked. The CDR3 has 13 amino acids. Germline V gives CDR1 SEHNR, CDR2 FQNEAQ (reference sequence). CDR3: CASSFSGLETQYF.

The CDR3 protein is CATSEPTGEAFF. The chain recombines TRBV24-1 with TRBJ1-1; TCRdb lists TRBD1, though no DNA is available to test this call. The germline V gene encodes CDR1 KGHDR and CDR2 SFDVKD. CDR3 length: 12 residues.

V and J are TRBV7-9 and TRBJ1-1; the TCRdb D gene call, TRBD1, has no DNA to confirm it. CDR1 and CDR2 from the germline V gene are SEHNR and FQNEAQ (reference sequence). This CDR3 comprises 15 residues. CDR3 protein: CASSSSGGARFEAFF.

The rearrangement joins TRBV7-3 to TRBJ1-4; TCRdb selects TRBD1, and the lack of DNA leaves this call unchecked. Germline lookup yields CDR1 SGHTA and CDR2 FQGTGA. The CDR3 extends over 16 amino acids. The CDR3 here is CASSPSPTGDNEKLFF.

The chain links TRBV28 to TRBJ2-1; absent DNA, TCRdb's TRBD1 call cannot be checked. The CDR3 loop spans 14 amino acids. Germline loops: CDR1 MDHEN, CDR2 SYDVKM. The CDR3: CASNQPQGSNEQFF.

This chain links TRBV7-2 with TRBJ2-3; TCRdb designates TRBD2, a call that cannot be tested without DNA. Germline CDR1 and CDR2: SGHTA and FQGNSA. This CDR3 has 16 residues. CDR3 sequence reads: CASSSPGLANTDTQYF.

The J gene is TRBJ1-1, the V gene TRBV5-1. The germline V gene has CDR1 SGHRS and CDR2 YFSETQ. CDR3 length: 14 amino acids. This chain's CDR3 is CASSLVDPNTEAFF.

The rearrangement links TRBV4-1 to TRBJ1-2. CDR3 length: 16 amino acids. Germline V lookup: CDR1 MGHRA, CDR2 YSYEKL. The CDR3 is CASSQDNKVGYYGYTF.

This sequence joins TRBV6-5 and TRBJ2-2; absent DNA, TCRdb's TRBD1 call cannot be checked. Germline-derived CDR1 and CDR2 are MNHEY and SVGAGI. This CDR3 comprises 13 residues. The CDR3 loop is CASSPGDTGELFF.

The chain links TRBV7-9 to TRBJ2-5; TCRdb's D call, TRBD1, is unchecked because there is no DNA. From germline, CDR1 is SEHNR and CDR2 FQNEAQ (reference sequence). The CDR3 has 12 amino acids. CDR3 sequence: CASRQGEETQYF.

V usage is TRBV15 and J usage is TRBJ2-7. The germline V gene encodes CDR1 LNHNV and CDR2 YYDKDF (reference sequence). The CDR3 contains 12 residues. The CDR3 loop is CATSRGFYEQYF.

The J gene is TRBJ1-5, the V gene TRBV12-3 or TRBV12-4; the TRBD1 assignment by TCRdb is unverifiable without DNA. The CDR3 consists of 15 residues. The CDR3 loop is CASSLRGDRGWPQHF.

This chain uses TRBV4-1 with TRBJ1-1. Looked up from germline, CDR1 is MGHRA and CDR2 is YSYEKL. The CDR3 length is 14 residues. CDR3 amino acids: CASSQSPHTTEAFF.

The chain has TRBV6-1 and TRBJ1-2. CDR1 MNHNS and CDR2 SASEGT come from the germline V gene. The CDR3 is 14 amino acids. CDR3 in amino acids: CASRFAGSNYGYTF.

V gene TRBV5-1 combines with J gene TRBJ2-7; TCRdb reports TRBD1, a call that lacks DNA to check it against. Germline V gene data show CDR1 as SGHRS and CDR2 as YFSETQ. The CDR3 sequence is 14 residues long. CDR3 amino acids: CASSLEGGPVEQYF.

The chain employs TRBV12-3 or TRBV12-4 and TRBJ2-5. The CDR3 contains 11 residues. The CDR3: CASSLGGTQYF.

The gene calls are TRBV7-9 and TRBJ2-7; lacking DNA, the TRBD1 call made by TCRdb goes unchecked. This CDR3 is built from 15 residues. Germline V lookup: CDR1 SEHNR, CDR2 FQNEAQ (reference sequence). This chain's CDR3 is CASSEGDRGNHEQYF.

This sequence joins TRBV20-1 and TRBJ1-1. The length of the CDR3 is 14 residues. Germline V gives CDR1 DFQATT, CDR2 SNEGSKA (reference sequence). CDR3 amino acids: CSARDPRWNTEAFF.

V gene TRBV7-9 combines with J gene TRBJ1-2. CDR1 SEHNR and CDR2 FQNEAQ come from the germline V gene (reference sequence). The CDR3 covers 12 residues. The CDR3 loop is CASSLALEELTF.

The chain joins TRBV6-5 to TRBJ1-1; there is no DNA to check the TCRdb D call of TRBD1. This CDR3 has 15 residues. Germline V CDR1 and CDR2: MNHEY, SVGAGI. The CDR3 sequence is CASSYSGTVNTEAFF.

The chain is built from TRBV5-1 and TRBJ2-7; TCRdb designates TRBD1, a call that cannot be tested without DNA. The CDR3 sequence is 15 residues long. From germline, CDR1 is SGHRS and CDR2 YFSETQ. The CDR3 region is CASSLLGQASYEQYF. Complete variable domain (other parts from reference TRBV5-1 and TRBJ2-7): KAGVTQTPRYLIKTRGQQVTLSCSPISGHRSVSWYQQTPGQGLQFLFEYFSETQRNKGNFPGRFSGRQFSNSRSEMNVSTLELGDSALYLCASSLLGQASYEQYFGPGTRLTVT.

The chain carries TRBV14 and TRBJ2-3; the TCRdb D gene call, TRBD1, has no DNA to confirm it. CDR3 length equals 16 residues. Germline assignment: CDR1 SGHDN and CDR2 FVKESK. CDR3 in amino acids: CASSPWDRASADTQYF.